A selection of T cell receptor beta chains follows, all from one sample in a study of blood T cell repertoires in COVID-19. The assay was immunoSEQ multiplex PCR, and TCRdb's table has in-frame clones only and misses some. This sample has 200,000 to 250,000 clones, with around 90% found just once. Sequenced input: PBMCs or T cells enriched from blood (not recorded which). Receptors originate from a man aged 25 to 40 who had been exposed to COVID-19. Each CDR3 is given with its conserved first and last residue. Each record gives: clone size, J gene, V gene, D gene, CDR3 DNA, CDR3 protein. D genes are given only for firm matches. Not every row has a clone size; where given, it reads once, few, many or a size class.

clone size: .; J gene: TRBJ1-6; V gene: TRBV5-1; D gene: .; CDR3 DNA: TGCGCCAGCAGCCCTAAGCCAGGGGATAATTCACCCCTCCACTTT; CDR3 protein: CASSPKPGDNSPLHF
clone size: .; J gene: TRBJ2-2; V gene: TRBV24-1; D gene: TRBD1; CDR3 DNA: TGTGCCACCAGTGGGCATTCAGGGGGAAAAGACACCGGGGAGCTGTTTTTT; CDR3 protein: CATSGHSGGKDTGELFF
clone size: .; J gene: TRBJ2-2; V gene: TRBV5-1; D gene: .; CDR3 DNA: TGCGCCAGCAGCTTGGGCGGGGCGAACACCGGGGAGCTGTTTTTT; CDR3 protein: CASSLGGANTGELFF
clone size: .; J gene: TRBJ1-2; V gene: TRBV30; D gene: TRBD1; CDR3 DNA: TGTGCCTGGAGTGGACAGGGCCAGCAGGACTACACCTTC; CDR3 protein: CAWSGQGQQDYTF
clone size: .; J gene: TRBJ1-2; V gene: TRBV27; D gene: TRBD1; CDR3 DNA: TGTGCCAGCAGGAACGTAGGGACAGGGACGGGCTACACCTTC; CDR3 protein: CASRNVGTGTGYTF
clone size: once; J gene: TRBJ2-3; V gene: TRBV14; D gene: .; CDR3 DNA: TGTGCCAGCAGCCAAGAACTGTTAACGCAGTATTTT; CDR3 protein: CASSQELLTQYF
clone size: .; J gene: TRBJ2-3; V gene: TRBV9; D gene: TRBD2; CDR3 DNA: TGTGCCAGCAGCGTTGCTAGCGGGGCCGATACGCAGTATTTT; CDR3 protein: CASSVASGADTQYF
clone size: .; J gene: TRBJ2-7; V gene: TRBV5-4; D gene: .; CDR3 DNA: TGTGCCAGCAACCGGAGGGGCCTGGATCCCTCCTACGAGCAGTACTTC; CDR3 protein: CASNRRGLDPSYEQYF
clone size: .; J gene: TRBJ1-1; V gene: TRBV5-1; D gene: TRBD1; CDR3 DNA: TGCGCCAGCAGCTTTCAGGGGGTGAACACTGAAGCTTTCTTT; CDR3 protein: CASSFQGVNTEAFF
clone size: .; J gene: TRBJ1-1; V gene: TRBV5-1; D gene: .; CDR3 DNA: TGCGCCAGCAGCTTAGGCGGGACCCAGGCGAAAGCTTTCTTT; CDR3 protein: CASSLGGTQAKAFF
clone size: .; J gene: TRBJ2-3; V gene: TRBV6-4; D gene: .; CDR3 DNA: TGTGCCAGCAGTTCCTCCCCCGGGGGCACAGATACGCAGTATTTT; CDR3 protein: CASSSSPGGTDTQYF
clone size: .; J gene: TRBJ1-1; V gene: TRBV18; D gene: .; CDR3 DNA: TGTGCCAGCTCCCCGACAGAAACTGAAGCTTTCTTT; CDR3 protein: CASSPTETEAFF
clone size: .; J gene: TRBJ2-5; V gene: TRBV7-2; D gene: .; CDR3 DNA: TGTGCCAGCAGCTTCCAACGGGGGATCCAAGAGACCCAGTACTTC; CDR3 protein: CASSFQRGIQETQYF
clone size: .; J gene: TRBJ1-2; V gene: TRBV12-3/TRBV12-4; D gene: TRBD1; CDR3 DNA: TGTGCCAGCGGATGGCAGGGGGCGGGCTACACCTTC; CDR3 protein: CASGWQGAGYTF
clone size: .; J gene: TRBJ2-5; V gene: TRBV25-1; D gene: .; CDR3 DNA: TGTGCCAGCACCAGAGGCGGGGTGTCTCAAGAGACCCAGTACTTC; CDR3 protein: CASTRGGVSQETQYF
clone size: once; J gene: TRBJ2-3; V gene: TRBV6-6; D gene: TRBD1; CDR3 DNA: TGTGCCAGCATTCGAGGGACAGTAGGGGACCTAACCACAGATACGCAGTATTTT; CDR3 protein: CASIRGTVGDLTTDTQYF
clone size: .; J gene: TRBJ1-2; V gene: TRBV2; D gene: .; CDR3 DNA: TGTGCCAGCAGAATAATGGACAGTCCTTCGGGCTACACCTTC; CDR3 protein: CASRIMDSPSGYTF
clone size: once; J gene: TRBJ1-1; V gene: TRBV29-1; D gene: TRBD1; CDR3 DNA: TGCAGCGTTTTACAGGGGGACACTGAAGCTTTCTTT; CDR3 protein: CSVLQGDTEAFF
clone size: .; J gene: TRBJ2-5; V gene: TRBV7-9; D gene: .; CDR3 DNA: TGTGCCAGCACACCCCCAGGGGAGGAGACCCAGTACTTC; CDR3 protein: CASTPPGEETQYF
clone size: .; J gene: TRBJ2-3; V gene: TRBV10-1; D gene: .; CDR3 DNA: TGCGCCAGCAGTGACGCGGGAAAGACCACAGATACGCAGTATTTT; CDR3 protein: CASSDAGKTTDTQYF
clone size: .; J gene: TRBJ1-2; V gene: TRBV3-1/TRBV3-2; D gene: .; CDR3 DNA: TGTGCCAGCAGCCAAGAAGCAGGGGACTATGGCTACACCTTC; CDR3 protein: CASSQEAGDYGYTF
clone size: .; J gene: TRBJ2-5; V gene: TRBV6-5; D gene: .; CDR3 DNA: TGTGCCAGCAGGGGGGCGGCCAGGGAGACCCAGTACTTC; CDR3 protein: CASRGAARETQYF
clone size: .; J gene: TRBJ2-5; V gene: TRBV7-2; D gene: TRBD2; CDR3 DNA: TGTGCCAGCAGCTTGGAAAACGGACTAGCGGGGGAAGAGACCCAGTACTTC; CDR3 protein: CASSLENGLAGEETQYF
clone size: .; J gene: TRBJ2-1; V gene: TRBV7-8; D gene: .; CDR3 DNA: TGTGCCAGCAGCCCGGCGGCTAATGAGCAGTTCTTC; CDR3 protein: CASSPAANEQFF
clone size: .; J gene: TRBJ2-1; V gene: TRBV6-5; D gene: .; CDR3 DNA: TGTGCCAGCAGTTACGAGTCCCCGCAGGGCAAGTTCTTC; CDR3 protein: CASSYESPQGKFF
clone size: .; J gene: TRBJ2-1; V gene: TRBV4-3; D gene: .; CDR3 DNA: TGCGCCAGCAGCCAAGAGTTCTTAGCTACCGAGCAGTTCTTC; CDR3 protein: CASSQEFLATEQFF
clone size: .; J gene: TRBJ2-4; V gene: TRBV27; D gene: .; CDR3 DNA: TGTGCCAGCAGTTCGTTCGGGGATATAGCCAAAAACATTCAGTACTTC; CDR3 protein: CASSSFGDIAKNIQYF
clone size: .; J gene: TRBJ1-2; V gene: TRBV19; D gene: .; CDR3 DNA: TGTGCCAGTAGTATAGGCCAGGGGTATGGCTATGGCTACACCTTC; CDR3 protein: CASSIGQGYGYGYTF
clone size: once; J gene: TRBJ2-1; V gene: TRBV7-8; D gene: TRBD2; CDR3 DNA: TGTGCCAGCAGCTTAGTTGAGCGGGGGGGCCAAAATGAGCAGTTCTTC; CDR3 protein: CASSLVERGGQNEQFF
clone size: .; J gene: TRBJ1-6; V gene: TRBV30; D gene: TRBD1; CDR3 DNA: TGTGCCTGGAGCTCGGACAGGGTTTCACCCCTCCACTTT; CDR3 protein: CAWSSDRVSPLHF
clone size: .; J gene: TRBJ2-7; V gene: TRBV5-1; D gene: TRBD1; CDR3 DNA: TGCGCCAGCAGCTCCGGGACAGGGAGTGCCACCTACGAGCAGTACTTC; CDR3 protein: CASSSGTGSATYEQYF
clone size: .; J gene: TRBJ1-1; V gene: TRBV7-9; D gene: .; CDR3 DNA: TGTGCCAGCAGGGGAGGGTTGAACACTGAAGCTTTCTTT; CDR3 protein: CASRGGLNTEAFF
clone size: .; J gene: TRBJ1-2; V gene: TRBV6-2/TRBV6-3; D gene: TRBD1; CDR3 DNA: TGTGCCAGCAGTGACAGGGGAGATGGCTACACCTTC; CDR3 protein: CASSDRGDGYTF